Below, one TCR beta chain is given with its context. This sample stems from a study of control samples from healthy donors and cancer patients. The CDR3 spans 14 residues. Germline CDR1 and CDR2: SGHRS and YFSETQ. The V and J ends lost 5 bases and 1 base respectively, with 11 bases between them. Assay: immunoSEQ multiplex PCR; the TCRdb copy retains only in-frame clones and omits some. The sample has around 180,000 clones, 91% seen once. V is TRBV5-1 and J is TRBJ2-3; the D gene is possibly TRBD1 (5 bases). The clonotype originates from a woman in her 40s in good health. The material sequenced was blood. The CDR3 bases are TGCGCCAGCAGAGTCGGCAGGGGCACAGATACGCAGTATTTT. This encodes CASRVGRGTDTQYF.